This TCR beta chain was sequenced during a study of cytomegalovirus exposure and HLA in healthy donors. This CDR3 region has 13 residues. V lost 5 bases and J 1 base, leaving 5 bases between the germline ends. Germline V CDR1 and CDR2: MNHNS, SASEGT. The PCR contained 60 Vbeta and 13 Jbeta primers. Here immunoSEQ multiplex PCR was the method, and the copy in TCRdb shows in-frame clones only, minus some. The sample carries roughly 100,000 clones, roughly four fifths recorded once. Among the donors, all were healthy bone marrow donors. Material for sequencing was PBMCs. The chain has TRBV6-1 and TRBJ1-4; D is ambiguous. The source of this sequence is a man in his fifties in good health and CMV-seronegative. DNA for the CDR3: TGTGCCAGCAGTTTAGTAACTAATGAAAAACTGTTTTTT. This translates into CASSLVTNEKLFF.